The TCR beta chain under discussion was sequenced for a study of T cell changes during pregnancy in multiple sclerosis. Sequencing used immunoSEQ multiplex PCR; TCRdb keeps in-frame clones, though not all of them. This table has about 48,000 clones, around 92% appearing once. The CDR3 spans 15 residues. Trimming stripped 0 bases from V and 2 bases from J, with 11 bases between. The germline CDR1 and CDR2 sequences are SGHTA and FQGNSA. The V gene is TRBV7-2, the J gene TRBJ2-7; D is ambiguous. This receptor was obtained from a female donor in good health, enrolled as a control in a pregnancy study. Sequencing used CD4+ T cells from peripheral blood mononuclear cells, obtained in the second trimester of pregnancy. CDR3 nucleotides: TGTGCCAGCAGCTTAGCAAACCCAACAGCCTACGAGCAGTACTTC. Protein sequence: CASSLANPTAYEQYF.